The clone carrying this T cell receptor (beta chain) was recorded many times. What it recognizes is unknown. The output of every sequencing run exceeded 170 million TCR-beta sequences, derived from 15-18 subjects. TCRdb fed the 5' RACE reads into MiXCR, producing one record per CDR3 protein. Found here are roughly 62,000 distinct CDR3 sequences, around 4.8% of them singletons; the top ten hold less than 3.5%. This CDR3 contains 14 residues. V was trimmed by 4 bases and J by 0 bases, leaving 7 bases between them. Per the germline V gene, CDR1 is LGHDT and CDR2 is YNNKEL (reference sequence). This specimen comes from a study of neurological immune-mediated disorders. Study-wide results and limits: One cluster of related CDR3 sequences contained, by phylogenetic grouping, the repertoires of 18 of 34 multiple sclerosis patients and formed a possible signature. Levels of TCR clonal expansion peaked in HTLV-1-associated myelopathy and reached their lowest in multiple sclerosis, under those of healthy controls.

The rearrangement links TRBV3-1 to TRBJ1-5; no reliable D call. The TCR was taken from a woman between 50 and 59 years old with multiple sclerosis. The sample was PBMCs. The chain's CDR3 is CASSPGNSNQPQHF. The CDR3 DNA reads TGTGCCAGCAGCCCTGGCAATAGCAATCAGCCCCAGCATTTT.